This T cell receptor (beta chain) was identified during a study of regulatory T cells in long-lasting Graves disease. Arm-PCR with iRepertoire HTBI primers amplified the CDR3 regions for these TCR beta libraries. TCRdb ran MiXCR on the multiplex PCR reads and lists one entry per CDR3 protein. This table holds some 330,000 distinct CDR3 sequences, approximately 10% found once. Sample time point: newly diagnosed GD, antithyroid drugs for less than 3 months. PBMC-derived RNA was used for the TCR library. V trimming: 4 bases; J trimming: 5 bases; junction bases outside the gene matches: 15. The germline V gene encodes CDR1 SGHKS and CDR2 YYEKEE (reference sequence). The CDR3 extends over 17 amino acids. In its sample, this clonotype was seen many times. These data were also reused for a study on T cells in Graves' hyperthyroidism and ophthalmopathy.

This TCR came from a woman younger than 35 with Graves disease. This specimen was peripheral blood mononuclear cells (PBMCs), taken at new diagnosis, from a patient treated with antithyroid drugs. The chain couples TRBV5-5 to TRBJ1-5; 7 nucleotides align to TRBD1. CDR3 DNA: TGTGCCAGCAGCCGAGGGACAGAACTCGCTCTATATCAGCCCCAGCATTTT. Translation: CASSRGTELALYQPQHF.